The 31 T cell receptor beta chains below come from one sample, sequenced in a study of T cells in Graves' hyperthyroidism and ophthalmopathy. RNA transcripts provided the source from which TCR beta CDR3 regions were amplified. HTBI primers were employed in a first-round RT-PCR of the TCR CDR3. One entry per CDR3 protein, called by TCRdb with MiXCR from the multiplex PCR reads. This sample has about 570,000 distinct CDR3 sequences; approximately 44% occur once, and the top ten carry 15% to 20%. The sequencing input was peripheral blood or thyroid tissue (not recorded which). All receptors derive from an adult woman with Graves' disease, either hyperthyroidism or ophthalmopathy (not recorded which).

This clonotype was counted at least ten times. This chain uses TRBV5-1 with TRBJ2-7; TRBD1 matches at 8 bases. The length of the CDR3 is 15 residues. V lost 3 bases and J lost 5; bases outside the gene matches: 10. Germline CDR1 SGHRS, CDR2 YFSETQ. CDR3: CASSSTGTGGNEQYF. CDR3 DNA: TGCGCCAGCAGCTCCACCGGGACAGGAGGTAACGAGCAGTACTTC.

In its sample, this clonotype was seen many times. V and J are TRBV7-3 and TRBJ1-1; 11 bases agree with TRBD1. Looked up from germline, CDR1 is SGHTA and CDR2 is FQGTGA. The CDR3 is 16 residues long. V lost 6 bases and J lost 1; bases outside the gene matches: 7. Here the CDR3 reads CASRSPDRGPNTEAFF. Here the CDR3 DNA reads TGTGCCAGCAGGTCCCCGGACAGGGGGCCGAACACTGAAGCTTTCTTT.

The J gene is TRBJ2-7, the V gene TRBV29-1, with a possible D match to TRBD2 (6 bases). Germline V gene data show CDR1 as SQVTM and CDR2 as ANQGSEA. The CDR3 runs to 12 residues. Trimming removed 6 bases at V and 2 bases at J, with 11 bases between. The CDR3 coding sequence is TGCAGCGTCCAGGGAGGCACCTACGAGCAGTACTTC. Protein product: CSVQGGTYEQYF.

This clonotype was seen at least ten times. The chain employs TRBV5-1 and TRBJ2-5; TRBD2 is a possible D gene (5 bases). The CDR3 covers 14 residues. Germline V gene lookup returns CDR1 SGHRS and CDR2 YFSETQ. V was cut by 1 base and J by 0 bases, with 7 bases left in between. The CDR3 DNA reads TGCGCCAGCAGCTTGTTCGGGAACCAAGAGACCCAGTACTTC. This codes for CASSLFGNQETQYF. The full variable domain, completed using reference TRBV5-1 and TRBJ2-5, is KAGVTQTPRYLIKTRGQQVTLSCSPISGHRSVSWYQQTPGQGLQFLFEYFSETQRNKGNFPGRFSGRQFSNSRSEMNVSTLELGDSALYLCASSLFGNQETQYFGPGTRLLVL.

The chain recombines TRBV27 with TRBJ1-2; D unresolved. This CDR3 spans 15 amino acids. Germline loops: CDR1 MNHEY, CDR2 SMNVEV (reference sequence). V lost 7 bases and J 1 base, leaving 16 bases between the germline ends. The CDR3 sequence: CASKKVRSINYGYTF. The CDR3 DNA reads TGTGCCAGCAAGAAGGTCAGGTCAATTAACTATGGCTACACCTTC.

In its sample, this clonotype was seen many times. V is TRBV5-1 and J is TRBJ1-4; unclear D gene. CDR1 is SGHRS, CDR2 YFSETQ, per germline. Trimming stripped 0 bases from V and 0 bases from J, with 9 bases between. This CDR3 has 16 residues. In DNA form, the CDR3 reads TGCGCCAGCAGCTTGGGCGGGTCTGCAACTAATGAAAAACTGTTTTTT. This sequence encodes CASSLGGSATNEKLFF.

This clonotype was recorded many times. The chain joins TRBV2 to TRBJ2-7; D tentatively reads TRBD1 or TRBD2 (5 bases each). V lost 7 bases and J 3 bases, leaving 13 bases between the germline ends. The CDR3 loop spans 13 amino acids. Germline values: CDR1 SNHLY, CDR2 FYNNEI. The CDR3: CASIPSGGYEQYF. The CDR3, as DNA: TGTGCCAGCATTCCGTCTGGGGGCTACGAGCAGTACTTC. Using reference TRBV2 and TRBJ2-7 for the parts outside the CDR3, the full variable domain is EPEVTQTPSHQVTQMGQEVILRCVPISNHLYFYWYRQILGQKVEFLVSFYNNEISEKSEIFDDQFSVERPDGSNFTLKIRSTKLEDSAMYFCASIPSGGYEQYFGPGTRLTVT.

Notes on this clonotype: The CDR3 carries no conserved terminal phenylalanine or tryptophan, so it likely arises from a read error. The chain carries TRBV10-3 and TRBJ2-5; D possibly corresponds to TRBD1 (6 bases). Trimming took 2 bases from V and 2 from J, leaving 9 bases between them. The CDR3 is made up of 14 amino acids. Germline lookup yields CDR1 ENHRY and CDR2 SYGVKD. Here the CDR3 reads CAISEEGTQETQYL. The CDR3 region has the DNA TGTGCCATCAGTGAGGAGGGGACACAAGAGACCCAGTACCTC.

The chain has TRBV12-3 or TRBV12-4 and TRBJ2-7, with TRBD2 as a possible D gene (6 bases). This CDR3 contains 13 residues. With 6 bases removed from V and 6 bases from J, the gap between germline ends came to 15 bases. CDR3 bases: TGTGCCAGCAGCGCGGGGCCGGCCTCCGAGCAGTACTTC. It yields the protein CASSAGPASEQYF.

Details on this clonotype: An end of the junction does not agree with germline; a read error may underlie this. The chain recombines TRBV6-5 with TRBJ2-7; the D is unclear. CDR3 size: 13 residues. CDR1 is MNHEY, CDR2 SVGAGI, per germline. This CDR3 is CARRPCDSYEQYF. The DNA of the CDR3 is TGTGCCCGCAGGCCCTGCGACTCCTACGAGCAGTACTTC.

Ten or more counts support this clonotype. V usage is TRBV6-5 and J usage is TRBJ2-7, with D unclear. Between the trimmed V and J ends, which lost 0 bases and 0 bases, there was a span of 9 bases. The V gene's germline CDR1 is MNHEY and CDR2 SVGAGI. The CDR3 totals 15 residues. In nucleotides, the CDR3 is TGTGCCAGCAGTTACTCGCCCAGGTACTCCTACGAGCAGTACTTC. It is translated as CASSYSPRYSYEQYF.

The rearrangement links TRBV15 to TRBJ2-7; D possibly corresponds to TRBD2 (7 bases). V gave up 1 base and J gave up 3 bases, with 13 bases separating them. This CDR3 has 15 residues. Germline values: CDR1 LNHNV, CDR2 YYDKDF (reference sequence). CDR3 region: CATSRVQGGSYEQYF. In DNA, the CDR3 is TGTGCCACCAGCAGAGTACAGGGAGGGAGCTACGAGCAGTACTTC.

This chain uses TRBV10-3 with TRBJ1-1, with 7 nucleotides matching TRBD1. Germline V lookup: CDR1 ENHRY, CDR2 SYGVKD. The CDR3 consists of 15 residues. V was pared by 7 bases and J by 1 base, with 9 bases of the junction left unmatched. Here the CDR3 reads CAINSPRGENTEAFF. CDR3 nucleotide sequence: TGTGCCATCAACAGCCCCAGGGGGGAGAACACTGAAGCTTTCTTT.

This chain uses TRBV7-2 with TRBJ2-2; a possible D gene is TRBD1 (6 bases). Germline V gene data show CDR1 as SGHTA and CDR2 as FQGNSA. This CDR3 has 14 residues. Trimming cost V 5 bases and J 5 bases, with 12 bases left between them. The CDR3 loop is CASSTDSLTGELFF. The CDR3 DNA reads as TGTGCCAGCAGCACGGACAGCCTGACCGGGGAGCTGTTTTTT.

This clonotype has more than one count but fewer than ten. The chain couples TRBV10-2 to TRBJ1-2, with D hard to call. The V end lost 0 bases, the J end lost 0 bases, and 8 bases lay between the germline ends. Germline V gene data show CDR1 as WSHSY and CDR2 as SAAADI. The length of the CDR3 is 15 residues. In DNA, the CDR3 is TGCGCCAGCAGTGAGTCGATTGGAGCTAACTATGGCTACACCTTC. This sequence encodes CASSESIGANYGYTF.

The CDR3 region is CASSSNEGIANYGYTF. For the CDR3, the DNA is TGTGCCAGCAGCTCTAACGAGGGGATAGCTAACTATGGCTACACCTTC. The chain recombines TRBV6-6 with TRBJ1-2, with a tentative D call TRBD1 (5 bases). Germline V CDR1 and CDR2: MNHNY, SVGAGI (reference sequence). V was shortened by 6 bases and J by 0 bases, with 17 bases between the two germline ends. The CDR3 covers 16 residues.

J is TRBJ1-4 and V is TRBV20-1; possible D gene TRBD1, 6 bases. With 0 bases removed from V and 2 bases from J, the gap between germline ends came to 16 bases. Germline lookup yields CDR1 DFQATT and CDR2 SNEGSKA (reference sequence). This CDR3 is built from 17 residues. The CDR3 DNA sequence: TGCAGTGCTAGAGATCGGGGGGGGCATACGACTAATGAAAAACTGTTTTTT. Translation: CSARDRGGHTTNEKLFF.

This clonotype was picked up many times. This chain joins TRBV5-1 and TRBJ2-2; unclear D gene. Trimming took off 4 bases at V and 3 bases at J, with 10 bases between the two ends. Germline assignment: CDR1 SGHRS and CDR2 YFSETQ. The CDR3 runs to 14 residues. In DNA, the CDR3 is TGCGCCAGCAGCGGAAAAGCCGACACCGGGGAGCTGTTTTTT. Its protein product is CASSGKADTGELFF. The complete variable domain, with remaining parts taken from reference TRBV5-1 and TRBJ2-2, reads KAGVTQTPRYLIKTRGQQVTLSCSPISGHRSVSWYQQTPGQGLQFLFEYFSETQRNKGNFPGRFSGRQFSNSRSEMNVSTLELGDSALYLCASSGKADTGELFFGEGSRLTVL.

The DNA for the CDR3 is TGCAGTGCTAGAACGGACAGGGCGAATTCACCCCTCCACTTT. As protein: CSARTDRANSPLHF. The chain uses TRBV20-1 and TRBJ1-6, with 8 bases that match TRBD1. The CDR3 covers 14 residues. After removal of 2 bases from V and 7 bases from J, the junction contained 4 bases not matched to a gene. Looked up from germline, CDR1 is DFQATT and CDR2 is SNEGSKA (reference sequence).

This clonotype has only a few counts. The J gene is TRBJ2-5, the V gene TRBV10-3, with D perhaps assigned TRBD1 or TRBD2 (6 bases each). The CDR3 loop spans 15 amino acids. CDR1 and CDR2 (germline): ENHRY, SYGVKD. V lost 2 bases and J lost 1, with 11 bases in between. CDR3 sequence (DNA): TGTGCCATCAGTGAGGCGGGACACTTCCAAGAGACCCAGTACTTC. This sequence encodes CAISEAGHFQETQYF.

This clonotype was seen repeatedly, ten times or more. CDR3 DNA sequence: TGTGCCAGCAGCTTAGTGCCAGGGAGGAATGAAAAACTGTTTTTT. Protein product: CASSLVPGRNEKLFF. The chain is built from TRBV11-2 and TRBJ1-4; D perhaps matches TRBD1 (5 bases). Germline lookup yields CDR1 SGHAT and CDR2 FQNNGV. The CDR3 spans 15 residues. Trimming took 1 base from V and 5 from J, leaving 11 bases between them.

The chain joins TRBV10-3 to TRBJ1-6; 7 nucleotides line up with TRBD1. The germline CDR1 and CDR2 sequences are ENHRY and SYGVKD. Unmatched junction bases numbered 14, after V lost 10 bases and J lost 14 bases. There are 13 residues in the CDR3. CDR3 sequence reads: CASIRGGQDTLHF. CDR3 DNA sequence: TGTGCCAGCATACGAGGCGGACAGGACACCCTCCACTTT.

This clonotype has ten or more counts. The chain links TRBV29-1 to TRBJ1-1; no definite D call. The CDR3 spans 14 residues. Trimming pared 8 bases from V and 4 bases from J, leaving 20 bases between. Germline-derived CDR1 and CDR2 are SQVTM and ANQGSEA. The CDR3 loop is CSTKARRGATEAFF. The CDR3 DNA reads TGCAGCACAAAGGCCCGTCGGGGAGCCACTGAAGCTTTCTTT.

V and J are TRBV29-1 and TRBJ1-1; unclear D gene. Looked up from germline, CDR1 is SQVTM and CDR2 is ANQGSEA. This CDR3 is 13 amino acids long. Deletions cut 4 bases from V and 0 bases from J, with 9 bases between. The CDR3 loop is CSVAAGMNTEAFF. CDR3 coding DNA: TGCAGCGTTGCCGCGGGAATGAACACTGAAGCTTTCTTT.

V is TRBV15 and J is TRBJ2-5; 9 nucleotides line up with TRBD1. The CDR3 loop spans 15 amino acids. Germline V lookup: CDR1 LNHNV, CDR2 YYDKDF (reference sequence). After removal of 0 bases from V and 5 bases from J, the junction contained 4 bases not matched to a gene. CDR3 sequence: CATSREQGARETQYF. CDR3 coding DNA: TGTGCCACCAGCAGAGAACAGGGGGCTAGGGAGACCCAGTACTTC. Filled out from reference TRBV15 and TRBJ2-5, the complete variable domain reads DAMVIQNPRYQVTQFGKPVTLSCSQTLNHNVMYWYQQKSSQAPKLLFHYYDKDFNNEADTPDNFQSRRPNTSFCFLDIRSPGLGDTAMYLCATSREQGARETQYFGPGTRLLVL.

This clonotype was counted ten times or more. The V and J genes are TRBV28 and TRBJ1-1; D uncertain. The CDR3 consists of 14 residues. Germline CDR1 is MDHEN and CDR2 is SYDVKM. Trimming shortened V by 5 bases and J by 3 bases, and 13 bases separated the two germline ends. The CDR3 bases are TGTGCCAGCAGTACCGCCCGGACCTACACTGAAGCTTTCTTT. This encodes CASSTARTYTEAFF.

The chain has TRBV20-1 and TRBJ2-3; a possible D gene is TRBD1 (6 bases). Germline V gene sequence: CDR1 DFQATT, CDR2 SNEGSKA (reference sequence). Trimming pared 5 bases from V and 4 bases from J, leaving 16 bases between. This CDR3 has 14 residues. This CDR3 reads CSACRGRVADTQYF. The DNA of the CDR3 is TGCAGTGCTTGCAGGGGACGGGTTGCAGATACGCAGTATTTT.

The chain employs TRBV7-9 and TRBJ2-7, with D maybe TRBD2 (6 bases). CDR1 and CDR2 (germline): SEHNR, FQNEAQ (reference sequence). With 5 bases removed from V and 1 base from J, the gap between germline ends came to 15 bases. This CDR3 spans 15 amino acids. CDR3 nucleotide sequence: TGTGCCAGCAGCGGTAACCCAGGGACTTCCTACGAGCAGTACTTC. It encodes CASSGNPGTSYEQYF. The full variable domain, in which reference TRBV7-9 and TRBJ2-7 provide the parts outside the CDR3, is DTGVSQNPRHKITKRGQNVTFRCDPISEHNRLYWYRQTLGQGPEFLTYFQNEAQLEKSRLLSDRFSAERPKGSFSTLEIQRTEQGDSAMYLCASSGNPGTSYEQYFGPGTRLTVT.

This clonotype was recorded a few times. The V and J genes are TRBV15 and TRBJ1-1; D is undetermined. The CDR3 loop spans 14 amino acids. V lost 3 bases and J lost 3, with 11 bases in between. Germline V gene data show CDR1 as LNHNV and CDR2 as YYDKDF (reference sequence). The DNA for the CDR3 is TGTGCCACCAGCAGGAACCGGCGGGACACTGAAGCTTTCTTT. Translating it yields CATSRNRRDTEAFF. Supplemented by reference TRBV15 and TRBJ1-1, the full variable domain reads DAMVIQNPRYQVTQFGKPVTLSCSQTLNHNVMYWYQQKSSQAPKLLFHYYDKDFNNEADTPDNFQSRRPNTSFCFLDIRSPGLGDTAMYLCATSRNRRDTEAFFGQGTRLTVV.

The chain carries TRBV29-1 and TRBJ2-5; possible D gene TRBD2, 5 bases. The V gene lost 4 bases and the J gene lost 5 bases, with 23 bases spanning the gap. CDR1 and CDR2 from the germline V gene are SQVTM and ANQGSEA. The CDR3 is made up of 16 amino acids. For the CDR3, the DNA is TGCAGCGTTGTCTTCGGTCTTAGCGCCCGGCTGGAGACCCAGTACTTC. Translated, it gives CSVVFGLSARLETQYF.

At least ten counts were recorded for this clonotype. The chain has TRBV7-9 and TRBJ1-1; the D is unclear. The CDR3 loop spans 14 amino acids. The V end was cut by 2 bases, the J end by 8 bases, with 15 bases between. CDR1 is SEHNR, CDR2 FQNEAQ, per germline (reference sequence). The CDR3 sequence is CASSLLTGNGEAFF. In nucleotides, the CDR3 is TGTGCCAGCAGCTTACTTACCGGGAACGGGGAAGCTTTCTTT.